This passage covers 29 T cell receptor beta chains from one sample sequenced in a study of T cell repertoires in cytomegalovirus infection. TCRdb re-called the reads through MiXCR, storing one row per CDR3 protein. The data hold a few hundred thousand distinct CDR3 sequences, with roughly 15% observed a single time. Source material: PBMCs. The source of these receptors is a human donor in good health (CMV status not recorded). Some clones in this sample may be carry-over from other donors' samples.

The chain couples TRBV4-1 to TRBJ2-7; D is possibly TRBD1 (5 bases). Germline values: CDR1 MGHRA, CDR2 YSYEKL. The CDR3 has 15 residues. V lost 0 bases, J lost 3 bases, and 12 bases lay in between. The DNA of the CDR3 is TGCGCCAGCAGCCAAGAAGCAGGGTACGGCTACGAGCAGTACTTC. Protein product: CASSQEAGYGYEQYF.

The CDR3 region is CASSLGLDLGTEAFF. The CDR3 DNA reads as TGTGCCAGCAGCTTAGGACTGGACTTGGGCACTGAAGCTTTCTTT. The chain is built from TRBV11-2 and TRBJ1-1, with D unclear. V gave up 1 base and J gave up 4 bases, with 13 bases separating them. This CDR3 spans 15 amino acids. Germline lookup yields CDR1 SGHAT and CDR2 FQNNGV. Full variable domain (outside the CDR3, taken from reference TRBV11-2 and TRBJ1-1): EAGVAQSPRYKIIEKRQSVAFWCNPISGHATLYWYQQILGQGPKLLIQFQNNGVVDDSQLPKDRFSAERLKGVDSTLKIQPAKLEDSAVYLCASSLGLDLGTEAFFGQGTRLTVV.

In this sample, this clonotype turned up many times. This chain uses TRBV12-3 or TRBV12-4 with TRBJ2-1, with 9 bases that match TRBD1. CDR3 length: 20 amino acids. Losses at the gene ends were 4 bases for V and 1 base for J; bases not matched to a gene: 17. The CDR3 sequence: CASSSPPGTGPFPSYNEQFF. CDR3 in DNA: TGTGCCAGCAGTTCTCCCCCCGGGACAGGGCCTTTTCCGTCCTACAATGAGCAGTTCTTC.

The chain couples TRBV7-2 to TRBJ1-3, with D maybe TRBD1 (6 bases). This CDR3 contains 16 residues. Germline V gene sequence: CDR1 SGHTA, CDR2 FQGNSA. V was pared by 2 bases and J by 4 bases, with 15 bases between. The CDR3 DNA follows: TGTGCCAGCAGCTTATCTGGGGGCGCGGCCGGAAACACCATATATTTT. Its protein is CASSLSGGAAGNTIYF. The full variable domain, completed using reference TRBV7-2 and TRBJ1-3, is GAGVSQSPSNKVTEKGKDVELRCDPISGHTALYWYRQSLGQGLEFLIYFQGNSAPDKSGLPSDRFSAERTGGSVSTLTIQRTQQEDSAVYLCASSLSGGAAGNTIYFGEGSWLTVV.

This clonotype was observed a few times. This sequence joins TRBV7-3 and TRBJ2-3; D not resolved. Germline V lookup: CDR1 SGHTA, CDR2 FQGTGA. The CDR3 extends over 13 amino acids. Trimming stripped 2 bases from V and 5 bases from J, with 8 bases between. CDR3 nucleotide sequence: TGTGCCAGCAGCTTAGATAGTCAAGATACGCAGTATTTT. It codes for CASSLDSQDTQYF.

This clonotype was seen repeatedly, ten times or more. This rearrangement joins TRBV7-2 to TRBJ1-5; D call uncertain. V lost 7 bases to trimming and J lost 6 bases, with 10 bases between them. This CDR3 is built from 12 residues. The germline gives CDR1 SGHTA, CDR2 FQGNSA. In DNA form, the CDR3 reads TGTGCCAGCACTATCGGTAGTCAGCCCCAGCATTTT. This translates into CASTIGSQPQHF.

This chain links TRBV29-1 with TRBJ2-7, with D perhaps matching TRBD1 or TRBD2 (5 bases each). Germline V lookup: CDR1 SQVTM, CDR2 ANQGSEA. CDR3 length: 11 residues. The V end lost 4 bases, the J end lost 3 bases, and 7 bases lay between the germline ends. The CDR3 loop is CSVGDGYEQYF. DNA for the CDR3: TGCAGCGTTGGGGACGGCTACGAGCAGTACTTC.

This clonotype was counted at least ten times. The chain has TRBV7-2 and TRBJ1-4; TRBD1 aligns across 8 bases. Germline CDR1 is SGHTA and CDR2 is FQGNSA. This CDR3 is 14 amino acids long. J was trimmed by 7 bases and V by 5 bases; bases with no gene match: 6. The CDR3 nucleotides are TGTGCCAGCAGCGGGGACAGGAGCCTTGAAAAACTGTTTTTT. Translated, it gives CASSGDRSLEKLFF.

The CDR3 protein is CASSQDSGPGQPQHF. In DNA, the CDR3 is TGTGCCAGCAGCCAAGATTCAGGGCCGGGACAGCCCCAGCATTTT. The V and J genes are TRBV4-2 and TRBJ1-5, with a weak D call TRBD1 (5 bases). This CDR3 comprises 15 residues. V was clipped by 0 bases and J by 7 bases, with 13 bases between them. The germline CDR1 and CDR2 sequences are LGHNA and YNFKEQ.

The chain joins TRBV3-1 to TRBJ2-5; possibly TRBD2 for D (7 bases). The CDR3 sequence is 16 residues long. CDR1 and CDR2 (germline): LGHDT, YNNKEL (reference sequence). The ends were cut back, 0 bases at V and 5 bases at J, with 16 bases in the middle. The CDR3 sequence is CASSQDKWGGRETQYF. CDR3 in DNA: TGTGCCAGCAGCCAAGATAAGTGGGGGGGCCGGGAGACCCAGTACTTC.

The chain is built from TRBV6-5 and TRBJ1-6; D is perhaps TRBD1 (6 bases). Trimming removed 0 bases at V and 9 bases at J, with 12 bases between. CDR3 length: 15 residues. In germline, CDR1 is MNHEY, CDR2 SVGAGI. The CDR3 coding sequence is TGTGCCAGCAGTTACTCGACAGGCTCTAGTTCACCCCTCCACTTT. It yields the protein CASSYSTGSSSPLHF.

V is TRBV7-2 and J is TRBJ2-5; 9 bases match TRBD2. The CDR3 covers 15 residues. Per the germline V gene, CDR1 is SGHTA and CDR2 is FQGNSA. J was trimmed by 5 bases and V by 5 bases; bases with no gene match: 9. CDR3 in DNA: TGTGCCAGCAGCAGCCGACTAGCGGCCAAGGAGACCCAGTACTTC. Residues: CASSSRLAAKETQYF. The variable domain in full, completed from reference TRBV7-2 and TRBJ2-5, reads GAGVSQSPSNKVTEKGKDVELRCDPISGHTALYWYRQSLGQGLEFLIYFQGNSAPDKSGLPSDRFSAERTGGSVSTLTIQRTQQEDSAVYLCASSSRLAAKETQYFGPGTRLLVL.

V and J are TRBV4-2 and TRBJ2-2; TRBD2 aligns across 7 bases. Germline V gene sequence: CDR1 LGHNA, CDR2 YNFKEQ. This CDR3 is built from 14 residues. The V gene end was trimmed by 1 base and the J gene end by 10 bases; junction bases not matched to a gene: 6. As DNA, the CDR3 is TGTGCCAGCAGCCAAGGGGGGGGGAATCTGGAGCTGTTTTTT. Its translation is CASSQGGGNLELFF.

This clonotype has ten or more counts. The V and J genes are TRBV2 and TRBJ2-1, with D unclear. Germline V gene sequence: CDR1 SNHLY, CDR2 FYNNEI. Trimming cost V 3 bases and J 8 bases, with 17 bases left between them. The CDR3 is 15 residues long. The CDR3 nucleotides read TGTGCCAGCAGTGAGGCCTCCGCCTACCCTTATGAGCAGTTCTTC. Translation: CASSEASAYPYEQFF. The full variable domain, rest sourced from reference TRBV2 and TRBJ2-1, is EPEVTQTPSHQVTQMGQEVILRCVPISNHLYFYWYRQILGQKVEFLVSFYNNEISEKSEIFDDQFSVERPDGSNFTLKIRSTKLEDSAMYFCASSEASAYPYEQFFGPGTRLTVL.

This clonotype was counted once. The chain uses TRBV5-1 and TRBJ1-2, with D maybe TRBD1 (5 bases). This CDR3 contains 15 residues. Germline V CDR1 and CDR2: SGHRS, YFSETQ. V lost 4 bases and J lost 0, with 13 bases in between. The CDR3 DNA sequence: TGCGCCAGCAGCCCGGGGCTGGGGGCTAACTATGGCTACACCTTC. Translating gives CASSPGLGANYGYTF.

This clonotype was seen repeatedly, ten times or more. The chain recombines TRBV25-1 with TRBJ1-5, with D uncertain. Trimming took 2 bases from V and 1 from J, leaving 6 bases between them. There are 14 residues in the CDR3. CDR1 is MGHDK, CDR2 SYGVNS, per germline. CDR3 loop: CASSENLSNQPQHF. The CDR3 nucleotides are TGTGCCAGCAGTGAAAATTTGAGCAATCAGCCCCAGCATTTT. The variable domain in full, completed from reference TRBV25-1 and TRBJ1-5, reads EADIYQTPRYLVIGTGKKITLECSQTMGHDKMYWYQQDPGMELHLIHYSYGVNSTEKGDLSSESTVSRIRTEHFPLTLESARPSHTSQYLCASSENLSNQPQHFGDGTRLSIL.

This clonotype appeared a few times. This sequence joins TRBV18 and TRBJ2-1; D is possibly TRBD1 (6 bases). Trimming pared 5 bases from V and 0 bases from J, leaving 17 bases between. This CDR3 comprises 17 residues. Germline V lookup: CDR1 KGHSH, CDR2 LQKENI. DNA for the CDR3: TGTGCCAGCTCAAGAGAGGACAGAATGAGCTCCTACAATGAGCAGTTCTTC. It encodes CASSREDRMSSYNEQFF.

This clonotype was counted many times. This chain uses TRBV7-8 with TRBJ1-2; TRBD1 is a possible D gene (5 bases). Germline CDR1 and CDR2: SGHVS and FQNEAQ. V lost 2 bases, J lost 10 bases, and 17 bases lay in between. CDR3 length: 14 residues. The chain's CDR3 is CASSLWVEGTAYTF. CDR3 nucleotides: TGTGCCAGCAGCTTATGGGTTGAGGGGACGGCCTACACCTTC.

This clonotype is classed as medium-sized. The J gene is TRBJ2-1, the V gene TRBV7-2, with 10 bases that match TRBD2. Unmatched junction bases numbered 9, after V lost 0 bases and J lost 7 bases. Germline-derived CDR1 and CDR2 are SGHTA and FQGNSA. The CDR3 covers 17 residues. The CDR3 DNA sequence: TGTGCCAGCAGCTTAGCCGGGAGCGGGGGGGCGCGGAATGAGCAGTTCTTC. Amino acids: CASSLAGSGGARNEQFF.

The CDR3 DNA follows: TGTGCCAGTAGTGCGGGGGAGTCGGGGGAGCTGTTTTTT. It yields the protein CASSAGESGELFF. V and J are TRBV19 and TRBJ2-2; 7 bases are a match to TRBD2. V dropped 5 bases and J dropped 8; count of bases not matched to a gene: 5. Germline V gene lookup returns CDR1 LNHDA and CDR2 SQIVND (reference sequence). This CDR3 region has 13 residues. Filled out from reference TRBV19 and TRBJ2-2, the complete variable domain reads DGGITQSPKYLFRKEGQNVTLSCEQNLNHDAMYWYRQDPGQGLRLIYYSQIVNDFQKGDIAEGYSVSREKKESFPLTVTSAQKNPTAFYLCASSAGESGELFFGEGSRLTVL.

This clonotype turned up a few times. This chain joins TRBV12-5 and TRBJ2-1, with D perhaps matching TRBD1 or TRBD2 (6 bases each). In germline, CDR1 is LGHNT, CDR2 FRNRAP. The CDR3 runs to 14 residues. The ends were cut back, 4 bases at V and 4 bases at J, with 11 bases in the middle. CDR3: CASGSLGGYNEQFF. CDR3 nucleotide sequence: TGTGCTAGTGGTTCCCTAGGGGGGTACAATGAGCAGTTCTTC.

This sequence joins TRBV6-5 and TRBJ2-7; D might be TRBD2 (7 bases). CDR3 size: 16 residues. CDR1 is MNHEY and CDR2 is SVGAGI in the germline V gene. The V end was cut by 2 bases, the J end by 2 bases, with 16 bases between. The CDR3 here is CASSYRGGRATYEQYF. Written as DNA, the CDR3 is TGTGCCAGCAGTTACCGAGGGGGGAGGGCGACCTACGAGCAGTACTTC.

This clonotype showed up just a few times. The rearrangement uses TRBV28 and TRBJ1-2; D unclear. The CDR3 runs 16 residues. Trimming stripped 6 bases from V and 1 base from J, with 18 bases between. The germline V gene encodes CDR1 MDHEN and CDR2 SYDVKM. CDR3 in DNA: TGTGCCAGCAGCACGGCCGGACTGATGCTTAACTATGGCTACACCTTC. Translation gives CASSTAGLMLNYGYTF.

This clonotype was observed once. The rearrangement joins TRBV5-5 to TRBJ2-2; no firm D call. Germline assignment: CDR1 SGHKS and CDR2 YYEKEE (reference sequence). There are 15 residues in the CDR3. The V gene lost 1 base and the J gene lost 2 bases, with 9 bases spanning the gap. The CDR3 nucleotides are TGTGCCAGCAGCTTGCGTCGCAGCAACACCGGGGAGCTGTTTTTT. Residues: CASSLRRSNTGELFF.

This clonotype was seen many times. The chain joins TRBV7-2 to TRBJ1-2; D possibly corresponds to TRBD1 (5 bases). Trimming left V 1 base short and J 4 bases short, with 10 bases between. CDR1 is SGHTA and CDR2 is FQGNSA in the germline V gene. CDR3 length: 14 amino acids. CDR3 amino acids: CASSLVQGPYGYTF. The DNA of the CDR3 is TGTGCCAGCAGCTTAGTTCAGGGACCCTATGGCTACACCTTC.

This clonotype was detected only a few times. The V gene is TRBV5-4, the J gene TRBJ2-1, with D uncertain. Trimming cost V 2 bases and J 10 bases, with 16 bases left between them. CDR1 is SGHNT and CDR2 is YYREEE in the germline V gene (reference sequence). The CDR3 length is 14 residues. In DNA form, the CDR3 reads TGTGCCAGCAGCTTTCGTGGTGTGGGAAGCGAGCAGTTCTTC. Translation gives CASSFRGVGSEQFF.

This clonotype came up once. The V call is TRBV10-3, the J call TRBJ2-1; D remains ambiguous. The CDR3 spans 13 residues. The germline V gene has CDR1 ENHRY and CDR2 SYGVKD. V shed 2 bases and J shed 8 bases, with 10 bases lying between them. The CDR3 DNA follows: TGTGCCATCAGTGAGAGGGAAAACTATGAGCAGTTCTTC. Encoded protein: CAISERENYEQFF.

The chain joins TRBV6-1 to TRBJ2-5; D may be TRBD2 (6 bases). This CDR3 spans 15 amino acids. Germline CDR1 reads MNHNS; CDR2 reads SASEGT. V was pared by 6 bases and J by 1 base, with 15 bases between. As DNA, the CDR3 is TGTGCCAGCAGACACTACACGCGGGGCCAAGAGACCCAGTACTTC. Translating it yields CASRHYTRGQETQYF.

This clonotype was seen ten or more times. This rearrangement joins TRBV7-2 to TRBJ1-2; tentative D call: TRBD1 (6 bases). Germline CDR1 reads SGHTA; CDR2 reads FQGNSA. V was clipped by 5 bases and J by 3 bases, with 16 bases between them. This CDR3 has 15 amino acids. CDR3 protein: CASSPWEGGDYGYTF. The CDR3 DNA reads as TGTGCCAGCAGCCCTTGGGAAGGGGGGGACTATGGCTACACCTTC.